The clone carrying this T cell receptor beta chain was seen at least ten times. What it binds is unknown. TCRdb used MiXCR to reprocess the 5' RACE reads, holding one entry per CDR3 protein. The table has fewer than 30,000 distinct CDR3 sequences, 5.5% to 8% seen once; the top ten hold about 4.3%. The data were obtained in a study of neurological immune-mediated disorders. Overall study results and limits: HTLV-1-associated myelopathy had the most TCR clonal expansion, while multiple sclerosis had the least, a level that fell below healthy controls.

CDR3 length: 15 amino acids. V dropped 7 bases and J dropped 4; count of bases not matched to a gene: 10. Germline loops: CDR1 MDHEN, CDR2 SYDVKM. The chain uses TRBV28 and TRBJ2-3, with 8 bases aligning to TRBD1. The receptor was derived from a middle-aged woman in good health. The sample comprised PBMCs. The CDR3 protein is CASTPTGVDADTQYF. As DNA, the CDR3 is TGTGCCAGCACCCCGACAGGGGTCGACGCAGATACGCAGTATTTT.